The rows below give T cell receptor beta chains drawn from one sample of a study of regulatory T cells in long-lasting Graves disease. TCRdb used MiXCR to reprocess the multiplex PCR reads, holding one entry per CDR3 protein. The table records over 500,000 distinct CDR3 sequences, around 17% of them present only once. The same sample was also studied in work on T cells in Graves' hyperthyroidism and ophthalmopathy.

This specimen was peripheral blood mononuclear cells (PBMCs), taken at new diagnosis, from a patient treated with antithyroid drugs. These receptors originate from a woman aged 25-40 years with Graves disease. Each CDR3 is given with its conserved first and last residue. A D gene is named only where the DNA matches it firmly. Only some rows state a clone size, as once, few, many or a class for expanded clones.

j_gene | v_gene | abundance | d_gene | CDR3aa | CDR3nt
TRBJ2-5 | TRBV19 | few | NA | CASSRGQIPQETQYF | TGTGCCAGTAGTCGAGGACAGATTCCCCAAGAGACCCAGTACTTC
TRBJ2-7 | TRBV28 | many | NA | CASSLWANPGVFYEQYF | TGTGCCAGCAGTTTATGGGCGAATCCGGGAGTGTTTTATGAGCAGTACTTC
TRBJ2-5 | TRBV19 | NA | NA | CASSPHRGGPETQYF | TGTGCCAGTAGTCCCCACAGGGGAGGGCCAGAGACCCAGTACTTC
TRBJ2-6 | TRBV7-9 | NA | NA | CASNELAGANVLTF | TGTGCCAGCAACGAGCTGGCTGGGGCCAACGTCCTGACTTTC
TRBJ2-7 | TRBV7-9 | many | NA | CASSPGGGFSYEQYF | TGTGCCAGCAGCCCGGGCGGCGGCTTCTCCTACGAGCAGTACTTC
TRBJ2-7 | TRBV5-4 | few | NA | CASSLFGTAIPHEQYF | TGTGCCAGCAGCTTGTTTGGGACTGCAATACCCCACGAGCAGTACTTC
TRBJ2-3 | TRBV7-9 | many | NA | CASSSSPRSGDTQYF | TGTGCCAGCAGCTCTAGCCCCAGGTCGGGGGATACGCAGTATTTT
TRBJ1-2 | TRBV27 | many | NA | CASSLSGADGYTF | TGTGCCAGCAGTTTATCAGGGGCGGATGGCTACACCTTC
TRBJ2-5 | TRBV12-3/TRBV12-4 | many | TRBD2 | CARPPGLAGVGETETQYF | TGTGCCAGGCCTCCGGGACTAGCGGGAGTGGGGGAAACGGAGACCCAGTACTTC
TRBJ1-1 | TRBV11-2 | NA | NA | CATRSGLGTEAFF | TGTGCCACCCGGTCCGGGCTAGGGACTGAAGCTTTCTTT
TRBJ1-1 | TRBV2 | many | NA | CASSAETIDSTEAFF | TGTGCCAGCAGTGCCGAGACCATAGATAGCACTGAAGCTTTCTTT
TRBJ2-4 | TRBV28 | many | NA | CASTLGLEPIQYF | TGTGCCAGCACCCTAGGACTGGAACCCATTCAGTACTTC
TRBJ2-1 | TRBV27 | NA | NA | CASSLSWSYNEQFF | TGTGCCAGCAGTTTATCCTGGTCCTACAATGAGCAGTTCTTC
TRBJ2-7 | TRBV18 | NA | NA | CASSRADASYEQYF | TGTGCCAGCTCACGAGCGGACGCCTCCTACGAGCAGTACTTC
TRBJ2-3 | TRBV4-2 | NA | NA | CASSQDETGGTDTQYF | TGTGCCAGCAGCCAAGATGAGACTGGGGGGACAGATACGCAGTATTTT
TRBJ2-1 | TRBV5-1 | NA | TRBD2 | CASSLAWNSGNSYNEQFF | TGCGCCAGCAGCTTGGCCTGGAATAGCGGGAACTCCTACAATGAGCAGTTCTTC
TRBJ2-3 | TRBV9 | few | NA | CASSVDGALADTQYF | TGTGCCAGCAGCGTAGATGGCGCTTTGGCAGATACGCAGTATTTT
TRBJ2-7 | TRBV6-2/TRBV6-3 | many | NA | CASSELGGGTYEQYF | TGTGCCAGCAGTGAACTAGGGGGAGGGACCTACGAGCAGTACTTC
TRBJ1-2 | TRBV9 | many | NA | CASSGRGVGVLYGYTF | TGTGCCAGCAGCGGTCGAGGGGTAGGGGTTCTCTATGGCTACACCTTC
TRBJ2-1 | TRBV19 | few | NA | CASSITGSTSYNEQFF | TGTGCCAGTAGTATTACTGGCAGTACCTCCTACAATGAGCAGTTCTTC
TRBJ1-1 | TRBV15 | many | NA | CATSRDQGNTEAFF | TGTGCCACCAGCAGAGATCAGGGGAACACTGAAGCTTTCTTT
TRBJ1-5 | TRBV7-6 | NA | NA | CASSISSNQPQHF | TGTGCCAGCAGCATAAGTAGCAATCAGCCCCAGCATTTT